This T cell receptor (beta chain) was documented in a study of neurological immune-mediated disorders. TCRdb ran MiXCR on the 5' RACE reads and lists one entry per CDR3 protein. The sample lists over 60,000 distinct CDR3 sequences; around 4.8% were seen once. Germline V gene lookup returns CDR1 LNHNV and CDR2 YYDKDF (reference sequence). V was clipped by 3 bases and J by 0 bases, with 4 bases between them. CDR3 size: 13 residues. The specimen was PBMCs. The TCR originated in a woman aged 45-65 years with multiple sclerosis. V and J are TRBV15 and TRBJ2-3; D is ambiguous. The CDR3 coding sequence is TGTGCCACCAGCAGCCGTAGCACAGATACGCAGTATTTT. Translated: CATSSRSTDTQYF.